The 19 T cell receptor beta chains given below trace back to one sample, sequenced in a study of blood T cell repertoires in COVID-19 (dated by TCRdb to 2020 to 2021). To prepare the library, the immunoSEQ multiplex PCR assay was applied. What TCRdb holds here is the immuneACCESS table cut down to in-frame rearrangements. Part of the clones is not present; checked against another copy, under half of the missing clones reflect an unresolved V gene, and the others are unexplained. Present in this sample are about 64,000 clones, 84% of which were seen just once. 5.5% to 6% of the sample is taken by the ten largest. Sample: peripheral blood. The receptors were sampled from a woman in her sixties or seventies with acute or convalescent COVID-19.

V gene TRBV24-1 combines with J gene TRBJ2-1; 8 bases agree with TRBD1. V gave up 5 bases and J gave up 6 bases; unmatched junction bases: 8. This CDR3 has 15 residues. In germline, CDR1 is KGHDR, CDR2 SFDVKD. CDR3 protein: CATSGVRGRGNEQFF. The CDR3 bases are TGTGCCACCAGTGGCGTCAGGGGGCGCGGCAATGAGCAGTTCTTC.

The J gene is TRBJ1-1, the V gene TRBV2; D uncertain. The CDR3 consists of 13 residues. Germline CDR1 reads SNHLY; CDR2 reads FYNNEI. The V end lost 4 bases, the J end lost 8 bases, and 14 bases lay between the germline ends. CDR3 region: CASSGTGALEAFF. The CDR3 DNA is TGTGCCAGCAGTGGGACGGGAGCCTTAGAAGCTTTCTTT.

This clone was recorded only once. The chain carries TRBV18 and TRBJ1-4; D not certain. The V gene's germline CDR1 is KGHSH and CDR2 LQKENI. This CDR3 region has 15 residues. V shed 3 bases and J shed 3 bases, with 11 bases lying between them. This CDR3 reads CASSPHSLPNEKLFF. In DNA, the CDR3 is TGTGCCAGCTCACCCCACAGCCTCCCTAATGAAAAACTGTTTTTT.

This chain uses TRBV7-9 with TRBJ2-1; TRBD2 matches at 10 bases. Germline-derived CDR1 and CDR2 are SEHNR and FQNEAQ (reference sequence). V shed 1 base and J 1 base; nucleotides not matched to a gene: 4. The CDR3 is made up of 17 amino acids. The CDR3 loop reads CASSLGPSGGSYNEQFF. DNA of the CDR3: TGTGCCAGCAGCTTAGGTCCTAGCGGGGGATCCTACAATGAGCAGTTCTTC.

As regards this clone: Other DNA sequences in the same sample also yield this CDR3. The V call is TRBV6-5, the J call TRBJ1-5, with 7 nucleotides matching TRBD1. Germline assignment: CDR1 MNHEY and CDR2 SVGAGI. The CDR3 runs 13 residues. V dropped 5 bases and J dropped 4; count of bases not matched to a gene: 2. DNA for the CDR3: TGTGCCAGCAGTAGGGACAGTAATCAGCCCCAGCATTTT. This sequence encodes CASSRDSNQPQHF.

The chain recombines TRBV5-1 with TRBJ2-2, with unresolved D. CDR1 and CDR2 (germline): SGHRS, YFSETQ. V lost 0 bases and J 4 bases, leaving 7 bases between the germline ends. This CDR3 is 14 amino acids long. The DNA of the CDR3 is TGCGCCAGCAGCTTGGAAACATTCACCGGGGAGCTGTTTTTT. This codes for CASSLETFTGELFF.

This clone was seen a few times. V usage is TRBV7-2 and J usage is TRBJ2-4, with TRBD2 matching 7 bases. Germline lookup yields CDR1 SGHTA and CDR2 FQGNSA. Losses at the gene ends were 8 bases for V and 8 bases for J; bases not matched to a gene: 12. The CDR3 is 14 amino acids. CDR3 region: CASAPPGGRDIQYF. The CDR3 bases are TGTGCCAGCGCTCCCCCGGGGGGACGAGACATTCAGTACTTC.

V is TRBV14 and J is TRBJ1-1; D is perhaps TRBD1 (6 bases). The V end was cut by 4 bases, the J end by 5 bases, with 11 bases between. Germline CDR1 SGHDN, CDR2 FVKESK. This CDR3 is built from 13 residues. DNA of the CDR3: TGTGCCAGCAGCCTCCAGGGGAAGACTGAAGCTTTCTTT. It translates to CASSLQGKTEAFF.

The chain combines TRBV5-1 with TRBJ1-4, with 9 bases lining up with TRBD1. Germline loops: CDR1 SGHRS, CDR2 YFSETQ. The CDR3 has 15 residues. J lost 6 bases, V lost 4 bases, and 7 bases had no gene match. The CDR3 loop reads CASSIGQGLYEKLFF. As DNA, the CDR3 is TGCGCCAGCAGCATCGGACAGGGGTTGTATGAAAAACTGTTTTTT.

This rearrangement joins TRBV6-5 to TRBJ1-2; unclear D gene. Germline V lookup: CDR1 MNHEY, CDR2 SVGAGI. This CDR3 is built from 14 residues. V was shortened by 5 bases and J by 4 bases, with 14 bases between the two germline ends. This CDR3 is CASSRGSSGYGYTF. The CDR3 region has the DNA TGTGCCAGCAGTCGAGGATCTAGCGGCTATGGCTACACCTTC.

The chain joins TRBV27 to TRBJ1-5; D not certain. The CDR3 runs 17 residues. V was cut by 4 bases and J by 6 bases, with 22 bases left in between. Germline CDR1 and CDR2: MNHEY and SMNVEV (reference sequence). This chain's CDR3 is CASSSLPPGRDGQPQHF. The CDR3 DNA sequence: TGTGCCAGCAGTTCCCTCCCTCCGGGAAGGGATGGTCAGCCCCAGCATTTT.

J is TRBJ1-4 and V is TRBV4-1, with a possible D match to TRBD1 (5 bases). Germline V gene lookup returns CDR1 MGHRA and CDR2 YSYEKL. There are 17 residues in the CDR3. With 0 bases removed from V and 8 bases from J, the gap between germline ends came to 19 bases. The CDR3 here is CASSQDPFIYGGEKLFF. CDR3 DNA: TGCGCCAGCAGCCAAGATCCCTTTATTTACGGGGGGGAAAAACTGTTTTTT.

On this clone itself: The sample holds other DNA sequences that translate to the same CDR3. The chain carries TRBV18 and TRBJ2-3, with 8 positions matching TRBD1. V shed 6 bases and J 3 bases; nucleotides not matched to a gene: 5. CDR3 length equals 14 residues. Germline V CDR1 and CDR2: KGHSH, LQKENI. CDR3 in DNA: TGTGCCAGCTCCCGAGGACAGGGAACAGATACGCAGTATTTT. Amino acids: CASSRGQGTDTQYF.

This clone was seen once. The chain carries TRBV7-6 and TRBJ1-3; 7 positions agree with TRBD1. The ends lost 1 base at V and 3 bases at J; junction bases unmatched: 15. CDR3 length: 19 amino acids. Germline V gives CDR1 SGHVS, CDR2 FNYEAQ. In DNA form, the CDR3 reads TGTGCCAGCAGCTTAGAGGGGGCGAATGGAGTCGGCTTTGGAAACACCATATATTTT. Translated, it gives CASSLEGANGVGFGNTIYF.

The rearrangement uses TRBV6-6 and TRBJ1-2; D is uncertain. This CDR3 has 12 residues. Germline assignment: CDR1 MNHNY and CDR2 SVGAGI (reference sequence). Trimming removed 0 bases from V and 6 bases from J, with 5 bases in between. DNA of the CDR3: TGTGCCAGCAGTTACTCATCTGATGGCTACACCTTC. Its translation: CASSYSSDGYTF.

The chain is built from TRBV2 and TRBJ1-5, with 7 bases identical to TRBD1. With V trimmed by 2 bases and J by 6 bases, 4 bases remained unmatched. Per the germline V gene, CDR1 is SNHLY and CDR2 is FYNNEI. The CDR3 loop spans 14 amino acids. CDR3 amino acids: CASSEYRGGQPQHF. CDR3 coding DNA: TGTGCCAGCAGTGAATACAGGGGAGGTCAGCCCCAGCATTTT.

The J gene is TRBJ1-3, the V gene TRBV10-3; D not certain. Germline V gene sequence: CDR1 ENHRY, CDR2 SYGVKD. The CDR3 length is 14 residues. Trimming removed 3 bases at V and 1 base at J, with 7 bases between. The CDR3, as DNA: TGTGCCATCAGTGAAGGAGGATCTGGAAACACCATATATTTT. This gives the protein CAISEGGSGNTIYF.

This rearrangement joins TRBV3-1 (or the pseudogene TRBV3-2) to TRBJ2-7; TRBD1 agrees at 9 bases. The CDR3 consists of 15 residues. V was clipped by 1 base and J by 2 bases; unmatched bases: 3. Germline V gives CDR1 LGHDT, CDR2 YNNKEL (reference sequence). The CDR3 DNA sequence: TGTGCCAGCAGCCAAGCCCGGACAGGGGCCTACGAGCAGTACTTC. This translates into CASSQARTGAYEQYF.

The J gene is TRBJ2-1, the V gene TRBV3-1 (or the pseudogene TRBV3-2), with D maybe TRBD1 (6 bases). The germline V gene has CDR1 LGHDT and CDR2 YNNKEL (reference sequence). This CDR3 has 15 residues. Trimming shortened V by 2 bases and J by 5 bases, and 13 bases separated the two germline ends. CDR3: CASSQYQGTNNEQFF. In DNA, the CDR3 is TGTGCCAGCAGCCAATACCAGGGGACGAACAATGAGCAGTTCTTC.